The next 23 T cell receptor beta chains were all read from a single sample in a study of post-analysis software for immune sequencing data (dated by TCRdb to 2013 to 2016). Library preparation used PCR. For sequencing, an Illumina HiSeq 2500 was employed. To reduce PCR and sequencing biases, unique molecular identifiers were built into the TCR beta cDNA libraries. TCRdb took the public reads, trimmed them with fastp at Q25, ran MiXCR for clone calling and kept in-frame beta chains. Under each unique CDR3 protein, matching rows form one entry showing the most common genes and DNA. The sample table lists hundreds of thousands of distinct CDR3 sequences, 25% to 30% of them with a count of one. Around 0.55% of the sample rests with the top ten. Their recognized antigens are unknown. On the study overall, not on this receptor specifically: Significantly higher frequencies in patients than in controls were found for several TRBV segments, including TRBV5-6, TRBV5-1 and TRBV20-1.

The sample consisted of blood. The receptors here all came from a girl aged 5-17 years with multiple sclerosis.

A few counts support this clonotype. This CDR3 reads CASAFWTGGTEAFF. CDR3 coding DNA: TGCGCCAGCGCCTTTTGGACAGGGGGGACTGAAGCTTTCTTT. This rearrangement joins TRBV10-2 to TRBJ1-1, with 10 bases aligning to TRBD1. The germline V gene has CDR1 WSHSY and CDR2 SAAADI. V shed 8 bases and J 5 bases; nucleotides not matched to a gene: 8. This CDR3 has 14 residues.

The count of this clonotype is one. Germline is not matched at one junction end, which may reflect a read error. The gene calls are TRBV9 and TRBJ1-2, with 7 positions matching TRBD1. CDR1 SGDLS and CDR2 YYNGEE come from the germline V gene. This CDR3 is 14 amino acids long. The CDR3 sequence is CASRPRQGLGGCTF. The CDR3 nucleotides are TGTGCCAGCAGGCCAAGACAGGGACTAGGAGGCTGCACCTTC.

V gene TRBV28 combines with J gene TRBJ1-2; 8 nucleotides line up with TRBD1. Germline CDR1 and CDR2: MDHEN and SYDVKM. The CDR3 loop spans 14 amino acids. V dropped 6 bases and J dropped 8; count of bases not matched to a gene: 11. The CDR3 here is CASRPRRGPMGYTF. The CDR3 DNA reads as TGTGCCAGCAGACCCCGCAGGGGGCCTATGGGCTACACCTTC.

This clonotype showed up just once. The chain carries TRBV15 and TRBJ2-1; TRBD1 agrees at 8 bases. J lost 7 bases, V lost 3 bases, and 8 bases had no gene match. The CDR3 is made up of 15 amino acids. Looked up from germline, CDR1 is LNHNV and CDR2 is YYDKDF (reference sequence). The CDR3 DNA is TGTGCCACCAGCAGTCCGGGACAGGCCCCTAATGAGCAGTTCTTC. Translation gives CATSSPGQAPNEQFF.

This chain's CDR3 is CASIIDRDRTNYGYTF. The CDR3 DNA follows: TGTGCCAGCATCATAGACCGGGACAGGACTAACTATGGCTACACCTTC. The rearrangement joins TRBV2 to TRBJ1-2, with 8 bases identical to TRBD1. The germline gives CDR1 SNHLY, CDR2 FYNNEI. The ends lost 7 bases at V and 0 bases at J; junction bases unmatched: 10. The CDR3 loop spans 16 amino acids.

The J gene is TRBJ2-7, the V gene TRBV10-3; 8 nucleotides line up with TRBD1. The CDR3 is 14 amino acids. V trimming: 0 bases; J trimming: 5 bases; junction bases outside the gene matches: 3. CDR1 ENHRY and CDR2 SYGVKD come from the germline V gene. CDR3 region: CAISESTRGHEQYF. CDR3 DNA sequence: TGTGCCATCAGTGAGTCGACCAGGGGGCACGAGCAGTACTTC.

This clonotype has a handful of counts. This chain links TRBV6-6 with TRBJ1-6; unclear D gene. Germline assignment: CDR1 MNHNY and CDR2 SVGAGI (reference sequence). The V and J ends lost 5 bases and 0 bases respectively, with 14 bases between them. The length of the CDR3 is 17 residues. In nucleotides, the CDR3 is TGTGCCAGCAGTCCCTTCGCGGGGAGCTCCTATAATTCACCCCTCCACTTT. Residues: CASSPFAGSSYNSPLHF.

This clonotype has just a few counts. The CDR3 loop reads CASSSYRDRGAEAFF. The CDR3 nucleotides are TGTGCCAGCAGCTCCTACCGGGACAGGGGCGCTGAAGCTTTCTTT. The chain recombines TRBV4-2 with TRBJ1-1, with 10 positions matching TRBD1. The CDR3 runs to 15 residues. The V gene's germline CDR1 is LGHNA and CDR2 YNFKEQ. The junction had 9 bases not matched to a gene; V was cut back by 5 bases and J by 6 bases.

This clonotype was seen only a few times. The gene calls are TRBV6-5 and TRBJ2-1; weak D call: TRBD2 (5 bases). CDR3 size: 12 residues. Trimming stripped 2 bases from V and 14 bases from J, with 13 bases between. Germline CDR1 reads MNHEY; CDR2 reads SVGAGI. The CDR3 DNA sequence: TGTGCCAGCAGTTACCGGTCTGGGAGCGAGTTCTTC. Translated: CASSYRSGSEFF.

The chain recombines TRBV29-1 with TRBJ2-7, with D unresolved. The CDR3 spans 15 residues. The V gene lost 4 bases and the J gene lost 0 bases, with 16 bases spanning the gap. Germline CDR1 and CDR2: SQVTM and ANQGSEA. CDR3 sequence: CSVVGRAPHSYEQYF. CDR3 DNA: TGCAGCGTTGTGGGTCGGGCACCTCACTCCTACGAGCAGTACTTC.

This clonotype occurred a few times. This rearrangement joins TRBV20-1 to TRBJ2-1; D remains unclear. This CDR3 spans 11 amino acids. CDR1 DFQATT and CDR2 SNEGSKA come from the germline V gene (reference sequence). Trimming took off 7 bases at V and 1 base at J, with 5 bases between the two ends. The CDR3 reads CSGWSYNEQFF. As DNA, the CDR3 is TGCAGTGGGTGGTCCTACAATGAGCAGTTCTTC.

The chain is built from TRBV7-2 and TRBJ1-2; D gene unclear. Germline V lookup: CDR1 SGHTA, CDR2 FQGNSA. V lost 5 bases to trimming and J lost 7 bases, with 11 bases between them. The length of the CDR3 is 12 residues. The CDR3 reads CASSPRGGGYTF. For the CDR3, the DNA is TGTGCCAGCAGCCCGCGGGGAGGTGGCTACACCTTC.

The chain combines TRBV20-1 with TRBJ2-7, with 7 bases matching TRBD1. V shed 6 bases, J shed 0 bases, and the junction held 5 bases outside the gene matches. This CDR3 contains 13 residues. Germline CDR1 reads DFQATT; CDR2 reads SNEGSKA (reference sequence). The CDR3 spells CSAPGTVSYEQYF. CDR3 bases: TGCAGTGCGCCCGGGACAGTCTCCTACGAGCAGTACTTC.

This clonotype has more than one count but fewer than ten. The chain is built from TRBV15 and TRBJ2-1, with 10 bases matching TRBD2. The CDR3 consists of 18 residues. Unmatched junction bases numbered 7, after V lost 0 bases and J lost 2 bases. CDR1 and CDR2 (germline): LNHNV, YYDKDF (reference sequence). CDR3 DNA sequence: TGTGCCACCAGCAGAGAGGGTAGCGGGAGGCCCGCCTACAATGAGCAGTTCTTC. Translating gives CATSREGSGRPAYNEQFF.

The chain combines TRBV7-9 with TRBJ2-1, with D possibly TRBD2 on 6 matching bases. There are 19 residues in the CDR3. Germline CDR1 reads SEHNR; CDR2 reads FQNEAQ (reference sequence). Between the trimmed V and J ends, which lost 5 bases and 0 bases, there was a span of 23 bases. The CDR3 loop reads CASSPLGRLAAGSYNEQFF. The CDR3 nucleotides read TGTGCCAGCAGCCCTCTGGGCAGATTAGCGGCGGGCTCCTACAATGAGCAGTTCTTC.

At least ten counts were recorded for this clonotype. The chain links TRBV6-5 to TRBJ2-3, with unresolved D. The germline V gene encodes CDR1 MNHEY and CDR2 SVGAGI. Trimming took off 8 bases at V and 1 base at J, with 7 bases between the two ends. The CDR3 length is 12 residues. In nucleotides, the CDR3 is TGTGCCAGCCGAGAAGGCACAGATACGCAGTATTTT. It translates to CASREGTDTQYF.

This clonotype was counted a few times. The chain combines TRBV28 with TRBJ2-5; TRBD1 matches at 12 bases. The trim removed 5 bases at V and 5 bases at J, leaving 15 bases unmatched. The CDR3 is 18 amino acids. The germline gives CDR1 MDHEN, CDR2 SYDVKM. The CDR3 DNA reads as TGTGCCAGCAGTGGGCCTAGGGGACAGGGGGCGTTCCAGGAGACCCAGTACTTC. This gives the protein CASSGPRGQGAFQETQYF.

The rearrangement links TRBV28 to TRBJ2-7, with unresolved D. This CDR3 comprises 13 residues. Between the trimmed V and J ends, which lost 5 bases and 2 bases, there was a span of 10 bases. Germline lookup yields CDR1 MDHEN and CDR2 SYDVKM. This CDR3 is CASSQDGTYEQYF. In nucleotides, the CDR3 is TGTGCCAGCAGTCAGGACGGAACCTACGAGCAGTACTTC.

As DNA, the CDR3 is TGTGCCAGCAGCTTATTGACCGTGTTCGATGAGCAGTTCTTC. Protein sequence: CASSLLTVFDEQFF. J is TRBJ2-1 and V is TRBV7-2; D not certain. V was shortened by 2 bases and J by 8 bases, with 13 bases between the two germline ends. The CDR3 contains 14 residues. Germline V gives CDR1 SGHTA, CDR2 FQGNSA. Filled out from reference TRBV7-2 and TRBJ2-1, the complete variable domain reads GAGVSQSPSNKVTEKGKDVELRCDPISGHTALYWYRQSLGQGLEFLIYFQGNSAPDKSGLPSDRFSAERTGGSVSTLTIQRTQQEDSAVYLCASSLLTVFDEQFFGPGTRLTVL.

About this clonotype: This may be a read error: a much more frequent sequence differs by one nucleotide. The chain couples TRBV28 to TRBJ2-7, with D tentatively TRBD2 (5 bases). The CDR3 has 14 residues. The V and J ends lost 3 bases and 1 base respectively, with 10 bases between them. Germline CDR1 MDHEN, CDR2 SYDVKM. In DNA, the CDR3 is TGTGCCAGCAGTTTCGGGATAGGATCCTACGAGCAGTACTTC. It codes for CASSFGIGSYEQYF.

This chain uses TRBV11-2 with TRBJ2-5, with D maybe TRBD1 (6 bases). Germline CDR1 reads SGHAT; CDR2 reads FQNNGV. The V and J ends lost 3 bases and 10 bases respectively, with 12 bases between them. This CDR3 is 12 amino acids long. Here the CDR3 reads CASSLDKGGQYF. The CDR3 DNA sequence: TGTGCCAGCAGCTTGGACAAAGGGGGCCAGTACTTC.

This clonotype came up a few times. The CDR3 DNA reads as TGTGCCAGCAGTGAAGAGCTGGCAGGTTACAATGAGCAGTTCTTC. It translates to CASSEELAGYNEQFF. The rearrangement links TRBV6-1 to TRBJ2-1; D unresolved. The V gene's germline CDR1 is MNHNS and CDR2 SASEGT. This CDR3 has 15 amino acids. The V end was cut by 1 base, the J end by 4 bases, with 11 bases between.

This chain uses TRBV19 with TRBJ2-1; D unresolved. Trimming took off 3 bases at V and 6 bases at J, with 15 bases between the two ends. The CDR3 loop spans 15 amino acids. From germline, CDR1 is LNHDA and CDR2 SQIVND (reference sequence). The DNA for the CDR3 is TGTGCCAGTAGTATGATCGTATCAAACATCAATGAGCAGTTCTTC. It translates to CASSMIVSNINEQFF. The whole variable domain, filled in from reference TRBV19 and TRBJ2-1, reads DGGITQSPKYLFRKEGQNVTLSCEQNLNHDAMYWYRQDPGQGLRLIYYSQIVNDFQKGDIAEGYSVSREKKESFPLTVTSAQKNPTAFYLCASSMIVSNINEQFFGPGTRLTVL.